The present T cell receptor (beta chain) was sequenced within a study of blood T cell repertoires in COVID-19. About the study: Sites across the United States, Italy and Spain contributed samples from acute and convalescent COVID-19. Nucleic acid was either cDNA or gDNA, and it came from T cells, B-cell-depleted T cells, or PBMCs.

Germline V gene data show CDR1 as MGHRA and CDR2 as YSYEKL. The CDR3 totals 15 residues. After removal of 6 bases from V and 4 bases from J, the junction contained 11 bases not matched to a gene. How the authors handled the data: How many nucleated cells were present was estimated from reference gene primer amplification. Sequenced by immunoSEQ multiplex PCR; TCRdb stores in-frame clones only, minus some. The DNA was the basis for D and trimming; V, J and clone size are from that table. The sample lists some 120,000 clones; less than 95% were seen once. The TCR was taken from a human donor with active COVID-19. The donor label of this sample is uncertain. This chain links TRBV4-1 with TRBJ2-7; 8 bases map to TRBD1. Source material: peripheral blood. The chain's CDR3 is CASRSTGQGAYEQYF. Written as DNA, the CDR3 is TGCGCCAGCAGGTCCACCGGGCAGGGGGCGTACGAGCAGTACTTC.